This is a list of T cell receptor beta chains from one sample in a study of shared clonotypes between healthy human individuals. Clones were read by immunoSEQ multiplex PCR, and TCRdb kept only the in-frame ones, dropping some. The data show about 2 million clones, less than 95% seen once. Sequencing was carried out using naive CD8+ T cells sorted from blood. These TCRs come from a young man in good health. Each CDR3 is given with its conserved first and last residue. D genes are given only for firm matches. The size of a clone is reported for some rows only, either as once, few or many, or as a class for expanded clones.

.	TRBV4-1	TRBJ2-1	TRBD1	TGCGCCAGCAGCCAAGTCGCAGGGGGCACTGAGCAGTTCTTC	CASSQVAGGTEQFF
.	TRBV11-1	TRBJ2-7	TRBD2	TGTGCCAGCAGCTTAGCTGTCCTAGCGGGGGACAACTACGAGCAGTACTTC	CASSLAVLAGDNYEQYF
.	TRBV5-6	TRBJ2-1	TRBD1	TGTGCCAGCAGCCGTACGCCGGGACAGGGGCCTAGGTTCTTC	CASSRTPGQGPRFF
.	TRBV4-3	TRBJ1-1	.	TGCGCCAGCAGCCAAGATGGGGCAGGGAGTGGGACTGAAGCTTTCTTT	CASSQDGAGSGTEAFF
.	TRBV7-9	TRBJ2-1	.	TGTGCCAGCAGCTTAGCGGTAGGGGTCCTCAATGAGCAGTTCTTC	CASSLAVGVLNEQFF
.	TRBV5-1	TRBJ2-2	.	TGCGCCAGCAGCTCTGCTTCCACCGGGGAGCTGTTTTTT	CASSSASTGELFF
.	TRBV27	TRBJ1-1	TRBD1	TGTGCCAGCTTCCCCGGGACAGGGGGCGGGTCCACTGAAGCTTTCTTT	CASFPGTGGGSTEAFF
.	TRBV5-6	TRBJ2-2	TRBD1	TGTGCCAGCAGCAGCACAGGGGACCCCACCGGGGAGCTGTTTTTT	CASSSTGDPTGELFF
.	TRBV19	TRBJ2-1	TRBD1	TGTGCCAGTAGTCCCCAGGGGGCCTACAATGAGCAGTTCTTC	CASSPQGAYNEQFF
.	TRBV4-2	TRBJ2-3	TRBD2	TGTGCCAGCAGCCCTCCGGAGCGGGGGGTGTCAGATACGCAGTATTTT	CASSPPERGVSDTQYF
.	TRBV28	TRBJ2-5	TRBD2	TGTGCCAGCAGTTTATTTACTAGCGGCCAAGAGACCCAGTACTTC	CASSLFTSGQETQYF
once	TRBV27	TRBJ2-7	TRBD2	TGTGCCAGCAAAGAACATGGCTTCGGGGGGGACCCCTACGAGCAGTACTTC	CASKEHGFGGDPYEQYF
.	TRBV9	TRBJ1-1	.	TGTGCCAGCAGCGGTGGACAGCGAACTGAAGCTTTCTTT	CASSGGQRTEAFF
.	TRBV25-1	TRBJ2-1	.	TGTGCCAGCAGTATCGATGAGCAGTTCTTC	CASSIDEQFF
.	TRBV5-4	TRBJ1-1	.	TGTGCCAGCAGCCAAGGTGTGAACACTGAAGCTTTCTTT	CASSQGVNTEAFF
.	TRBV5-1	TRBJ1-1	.	TGCGCCAGCAGCTTGGCGTCAACTGAAGCTTTCTTT	CASSLASTEAFF
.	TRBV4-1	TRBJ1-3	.	TGCGCCAGCAGCCAATACGAGGACTCTGGAAACACCATATATTTT	CASSQYEDSGNTIYF
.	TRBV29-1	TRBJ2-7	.	TGCAGTCCAAAGGGGGGCCTCTACGAGCAGTACTTC	CSPKGGLYEQYF
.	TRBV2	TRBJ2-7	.	TGTGCCAGCATCATACAAGGGGCCCCCTACGAGCAGTACTTC	CASIIQGAPYEQYF
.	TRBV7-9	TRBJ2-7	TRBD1	TGTGCCAGCAGCGAGACAGGGGTCGTCCTCTACGAGCAGTACTTC	CASSETGVVLYEQYF
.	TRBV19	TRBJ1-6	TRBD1	TGTGCCAGTAGTATCACGGGGACAGGGTTTGGTTCACCCCTCCACTTT	CASSITGTGFGSPLHF
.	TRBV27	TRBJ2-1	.	TGTGCCAGCAGAAAGGGGCAGGGGATCTACAATGAGCAGTTCTTC	CASRKGQGIYNEQFF
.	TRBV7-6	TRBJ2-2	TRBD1	TGTGCCAGCAGCGACCCCGGGACAGGGGAGTTCGGCGGGGAGCTGTTTTTT	CASSDPGTGEFGGELFF
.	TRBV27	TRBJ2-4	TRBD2	TGTGCCAGCAGTCCAGGGACTAGCGGGAGCAACATTCAGTACTTC	CASSPGTSGSNIQYF
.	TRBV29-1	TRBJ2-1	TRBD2	TGCAGCGTAGCCTCCGTAGCGGGAGGGTTGAATGAGCAGTTCTTC	CSVASVAGGLNEQFF
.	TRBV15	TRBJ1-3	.	TGTGCCACCAGCAGAGACAGGGGCTCTGGAAACACCATATATTTT	CATSRDRGSGNTIYF
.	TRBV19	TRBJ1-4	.	TGTGCCAGTAGCGGGGGTATATGGGATGAAAAACTGTTTTTT	CASSGGIWDEKLFF
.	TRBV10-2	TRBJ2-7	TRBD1	TGCGCCAGCACCGGGACAGGAGTCTCCTACGAGCAGTACTTC	CASTGTGVSYEQYF
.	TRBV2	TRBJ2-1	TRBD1	TGTGCCAGCAAGACAGGGCCCAGCTCCTACAATGAGCAGTTCTTC	CASKTGPSSYNEQFF
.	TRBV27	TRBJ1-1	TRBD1	TGTGCCAGCGGGAGGACAGGGCCACTGAACACTGAAGCTTTCTTT	CASGRTGPLNTEAFF
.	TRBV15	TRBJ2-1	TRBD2	TGTGCCACCAGCAGAGAGACCCTAGCGGCCTTCGAGGATGAGCAGTTCTTC	CATSRETLAAFEDEQFF
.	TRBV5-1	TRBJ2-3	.	TGCGCCAGCAGCTTGTTTGGAACAGATACGCAGTATTTT	CASSLFGTDTQYF
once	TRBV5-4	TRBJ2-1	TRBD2	TGTGCCAGCAGCTTGGATCTAGCGGGGGGGTACAATGAGCAGTTCTTC	CASSLDLAGGYNEQFF
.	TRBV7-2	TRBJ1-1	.	TGTGCCAGCAGCGTGTTGGATAACACTGAAGCTTTCTTT	CASSVLDNTEAFF
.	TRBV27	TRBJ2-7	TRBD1	TGTGCCAGCAGTACCTCCGGGACAGGGTTCTACGAGCAGTACTTC	CASSTSGTGFYEQYF
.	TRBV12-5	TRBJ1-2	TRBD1	TGTGCTAGTGGTCTAGCCTCCGACAGGGGGCGTCTCTCCTACACCTTC	CASGLASDRGRLSYTF
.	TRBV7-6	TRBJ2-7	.	TGTGCCAGCAGTCTGACATCCTCGAGCTACGAGCAGTACTTC	CASSLTSSSYEQYF
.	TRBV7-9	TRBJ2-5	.	TGTGCCAGCAGCCCCCTCGATTGGCAAGAGACCCAGTACTTC	CASSPLDWQETQYF
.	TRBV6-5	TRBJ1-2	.	TGTGCCAGCAGTTACCTGGAAGGACACGGCTATGGCTACACCTTC	CASSYLEGHGYGYTF
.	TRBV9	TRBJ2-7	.	TGTGCCAGCAGCGTATCACCGGGAGCTACCTACGAGCAGTACTTC	CASSVSPGATYEQYF
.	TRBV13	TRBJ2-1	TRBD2	TGTGCCAGCAGCGGAGGGACTAGCGGGTCTACTCCCTACAATGAGCAGTTCTTC	CASSGGTSGSTPYNEQFF
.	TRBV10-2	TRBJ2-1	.	TGCGCCTCGGGGAGAAGCTACAATGAGCAGTTCTTC	CASGRSYNEQFF
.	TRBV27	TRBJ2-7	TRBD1	TGTGCCAGCAGCCTTCTGGGACAGGCGATAACCTACGAGCAGTACTTC	CASSLLGQAITYEQYF
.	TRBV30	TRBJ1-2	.	TGTGCCGCACGGAAACTGGAAACAGTTAACTATGGCTACACCTTC	CAARKLETVNYGYTF
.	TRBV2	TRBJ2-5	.	TGTGCCAGCAGTGAGCCCGGGGGGACCCAGTACTTC	CASSEPGGTQYF
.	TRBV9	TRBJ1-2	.	TGTGCCAGCAGCCCACCGGGAGGGGCGCGGGGCTACACCTTC	CASSPPGGARGYTF
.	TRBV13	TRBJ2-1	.	TGTGCCAGCAGCTTAGGGACAGGAGCCTACAATGAGCAGTTCTTC	CASSLGTGAYNEQFF
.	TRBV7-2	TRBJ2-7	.	TGTGCCAGCAGCGAGGACACCTACGAGCAGTACTTC	CASSEDTYEQYF